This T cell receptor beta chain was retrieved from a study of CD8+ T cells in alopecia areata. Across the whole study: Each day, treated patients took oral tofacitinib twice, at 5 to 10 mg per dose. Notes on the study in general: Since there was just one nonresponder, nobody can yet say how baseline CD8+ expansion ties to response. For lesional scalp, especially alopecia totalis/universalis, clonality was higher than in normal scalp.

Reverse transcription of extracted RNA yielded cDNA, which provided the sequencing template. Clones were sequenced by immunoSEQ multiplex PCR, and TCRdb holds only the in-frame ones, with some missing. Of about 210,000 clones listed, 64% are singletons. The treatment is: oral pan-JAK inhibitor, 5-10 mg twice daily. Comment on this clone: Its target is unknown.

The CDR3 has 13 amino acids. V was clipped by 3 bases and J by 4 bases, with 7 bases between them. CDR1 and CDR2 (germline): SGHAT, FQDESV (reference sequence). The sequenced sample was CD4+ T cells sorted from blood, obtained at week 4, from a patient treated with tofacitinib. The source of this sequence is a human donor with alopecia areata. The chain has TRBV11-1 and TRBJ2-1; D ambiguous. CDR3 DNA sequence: TGTGCCAGCAGCTTTGGGGAATACAATGAGCAGTTCTTC. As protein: CASSFGEYNEQFF.